This is a list of T cell receptor beta chains from one sample in a study of shared clonotypes between healthy human individuals. The data were produced by immunoSEQ multiplex PCR, yet TCRdb's version contains in-frame clones alone and is incomplete. The table lists about 1,900,000 clones, approximately 94% of them singletons, with around 1% in the top ten. Sequenced: naive CD8+ T cells sorted from blood. These receptors were taken from a man aged 18-30 years in good health. CDR3s include the opening cysteine and the closing phenylalanine or tryptophan. The order of the fields is V gene, J gene, clone size, D gene, CDR3 DNA, CDR3 protein. D genes are given only for firm matches. Clone size is not always given. Where it is, it says once, few, many or a class for expanded clones.

TRBV28	TRBJ2-5	.	.	TGTGCCAGCAGTTTAGAGACAGGAGCCCAAGAGACCCAGTACTTC	CASSLETGAQETQYF
TRBV6-5	TRBJ1-1	.	.	TGTGCCAGCATAGTCTCAGGGGAGGGCACTGAAGCTTTCTTT	CASIVSGEGTEAFF
TRBV4-1	TRBJ2-7	.	TRBD1	TGCGCCAGCAGCTTGTCGGGACAGGGGGCCTACGAGCAGTACTTC	CASSLSGQGAYEQYF
TRBV6-6	TRBJ2-7	.	.	TGTGCCAGCAGTTACGTGAAGGGCCTGGACGAGCAGTACTTC	CASSYVKGLDEQYF
TRBV29-1	TRBJ2-5	.	TRBD1	TGCAGCGTTGAGTTTGGGACAGGGGGCGGTTGGGAAGAGACCCAGTACTTC	CSVEFGTGGGWEETQYF
TRBV7-8	TRBJ2-7	.	TRBD2	TGTGCCAGCAGCTTGGCGCTAGCGGGAGCTCCCTACGAGCAGTACTTC	CASSLALAGAPYEQYF
TRBV2	TRBJ1-2	.	.	TGTGCCAGCAGTGATCAGGGAGATGGCTACACCTTC	CASSDQGDGYTF
TRBV9	TRBJ2-7	.	.	TGTGCCAGCAGCGTTACAGGTACCTCCTACGAGCAGTACTTC	CASSVTGTSYEQYF
TRBV28	TRBJ2-1	.	.	TGTGCCAGCAGTTTATCAAACATGTACAATGAGCAGTTCTTC	CASSLSNMYNEQFF
TRBV7-9	TRBJ1-4	.	TRBD1	TGTGCCAGCAGCTCAGCAGGACAGGGGACTGAAAAACTGTTTTTT	CASSSAGQGTEKLFF
TRBV28	TRBJ2-1	.	.	TGTGCCAGCAGTTTATCGGGGAATAATGAGCAGTTCTTC	CASSLSGNNEQFF
TRBV7-9	TRBJ2-1	.	.	TGTGCCAGCAGCTCCATGCTGCGGGACAGCATCCACAATGAGCAGTTCTTC	CASSSMLRDSIHNEQFF
TRBV30	TRBJ2-3	once	TRBD2	TGTGCCTGGGGTGAGACTAGCGATGTGAGCACAGATACGCAGTATTTT	CAWGETSDVSTDTQYF
TRBV5-1	TRBJ2-7	.	.	TGCGCCAGCAGCTTGGGTAGCGCCCTTGACGAGCGGTACTTC	CASSLGSALDERYF
TRBV9	TRBJ2-4	.	.	TGTGCCAGCAGCGCGGATGATGGGGGCAACATTCAGTACTTC	CASSADDGGNIQYF
TRBV5-4	TRBJ2-1	.	.	TGTGCCAGCAGCCTCGGGGATCTCTACAATGAGCAGTTCTTC	CASSLGDLYNEQFF
TRBV6-1	TRBJ2-1	.	TRBD2	TGTGCCAGCAGTGAAGTTTCCAGCGGGGGGGCCCTCAATGAGCAGTTCTTC	CASSEVSSGGALNEQFF
TRBV4-1	TRBJ2-3	.	TRBD2	TGCGCCAGCAGCCCCCGACTAGCGGGAGTCACAGATACGCAGTATTTT	CASSPRLAGVTDTQYF
TRBV27	TRBJ2-7	.	.	TGTGCCAGCAGTATAATGGAGGGATACGAGCAGTACTTC	CASSIMEGYEQYF
TRBV9	TRBJ2-3	.	.	TGTGCCAGCAGCGTAGTTCAGGGGCTGGGCCACGATACGCAGTATTTT	CASSVVQGLGHDTQYF
TRBV5-4	TRBJ2-7	.	TRBD2	TGTGCCAGCAGTCTGGACCTAGCGGGAGGTCGGGACGAGCAGTACTTC	CASSLDLAGGRDEQYF
TRBV4-3	TRBJ2-3	.	.	TGCGCCAGCAGCCAAGAGGCAGGGTATGACACAGATACGCAGTATTTT	CASSQEAGYDTDTQYF
TRBV18	TRBJ1-4	.	.	TGTGCCAGCTCACCAGTTTCCCAGGGTGGTGAAAAACTGTTTTTT	CASSPVSQGGEKLFF
TRBV7-9	TRBJ1-1	.	.	TGTGCCAGCAGCTTTGGGCAGAGTGAAGCTTTCTTT	CASSFGQSEAFF
TRBV13	TRBJ2-6	.	.	TGTGCCAGCAGCTTGGGGGCCAACGTCCTGACTTTC	CASSLGANVLTF
TRBV5-6	TRBJ2-2	.	.	TGTGCCAGCAGCGTGGGGAATACCGGGGAGCTGTTTTTT	CASSVGNTGELFF
TRBV27	TRBJ2-1	once	.	TGTGCCAGCAGTTATATACCCTTCCCGGAGACCAATGAGCAGTTCTTC	CASSYIPFPETNEQFF
TRBV27	TRBJ1-5	.	.	TGTGCCAGCAGTTTATCCGACCTGAGGCCCCAGCATTTT	CASSLSDLRPQHF
TRBV30	TRBJ1-4	.	.	TGTGCCTGGAGTGTGGGGGTTACTAATGAAAAACTGTTTTTT	CAWSVGVTNEKLFF
TRBV14	TRBJ1-4	.	.	TGTGCCAGCAGCCGCCGATACGACCTTGCAACTAATGAAAAACTGTTTTTT	CASSRRYDLATNEKLFF
TRBV27	TRBJ1-6	.	.	TGTGCCACAGCGTCGAGCTCCTATAATTCACCCCTCCACTTT	CATASSSYNSPLHF
TRBV4-1	TRBJ2-3	.	.	TGCGCCAGCAGCCAAGAACCTAGTTTTACAGATACGCAGTATTTT	CASSQEPSFTDTQYF
TRBV10-2	TRBJ2-1	.	TRBD2	TGCGCCAGCAGACTAGCGGGCTCCTACAATGAGCAGTTCTTC	CASRLAGSYNEQFF
TRBV29-1	TRBJ1-2	.	.	TGCAGCGTTGAGGCCGGAGGCGGGGGAACTTATGGCTACACCTTC	CSVEAGGGGTYGYTF
TRBV11-2	TRBJ2-7	.	.	TGTGCCAGCAGCGACGGGCCTTACGAGCAGTACTTC	CASSDGPYEQYF
TRBV5-6	TRBJ2-7	.	.	TGTGCCAGCAGCTTGAGCCCCTGGGCCAGCTACGAGCAGTACTTC	CASSLSPWASYEQYF
TRBV29-1	TRBJ2-3	.	TRBD2	TGCAGCGTAGTATCGCGGGAGCCCTCTGGGGGCACAGATACGCAGTATTTT	CSVVSREPSGGTDTQYF
TRBV2	TRBJ2-1	.	.	TGTGCCAGCAGTGAACCGGTGGGCACCGGTATGTTCTTC	CASSEPVGTGMFF
TRBV27	TRBJ2-7	.	TRBD1	TGTGCCAGCAGTCCCACAGGGGGCTACGAGCAGTACTTC	CASSPTGGYEQYF
TRBV4-1	TRBJ2-3	.	.	TGCGCCAGCAGCCAAGCCAGGTGGGCAGATACGCAGTATTTT	CASSQARWADTQYF
TRBV4-1	TRBJ2-7	.	.	TGCGCCAGCAGCCCCCTCCCGGGGGTCCGTAACGAGCAGTACTTC	CASSPLPGVRNEQYF
TRBV4-2	TRBJ2-3	.	TRBD2	TGTGCCAGCAGCCAAGAGGCTCTAGCGGGGCTAATGGAACATACGCAGTATTTT	CASSQEALAGLMEHTQYF
TRBV10-2	TRBJ2-7	.	TRBD2	TGCGCCAGCAGTGAGTGGGCTAGCGGGAACTACGAGCAGTACTTC	CASSEWASGNYEQYF